This entry describes one T cell receptor (beta chain). This clonotype was seen ten or more times. Its antigen specificity is not known. No much larger clonotype is one base removed from it; base qualities were not supplied. The data were obtained in a study of CD8 T cells in ankylosing spondylitis (dated by TCRdb to between 2016 and 2019). Regarding the research as a whole: The study profiled T cell receptor beta repertoires in healthy donors and ankylosing spondylitis patients to find disease-linked TCR variants. The whole study cohort included over 85 healthy donors and 20 to 25 ankylosing spondylitis patients. Peripheral blood was sampled, and synovial fluid was also collected from ankylosing spondylitis patients.

CDR1 and CDR2, per the germline V gene (reference sequence), are DFQATT and SNEGSKA. The CDR3 goes from the cysteine to the phenylalanine over 12 residues. Just the 36-base CDR3 DNA is kept, in frame starting at base 1. Trimming at the junction amounts to 5 bases on V and 12 bases on J, and the germline ends lie 17 bases apart. TCRdb lists the instrument as Illumina HiSeq 2500. Quantitative 5'-RACE with molecular barcodes was the method used to prepare the TCR beta libraries. On the authors' methods: To identify disease-linked TCR variants, a new computational method was used, one built on a probabilistic model of VDJ rearrangement. TCRdb itself trimmed the public reads at Q25 with fastp, ran MiXCR and retained productive beta chains. CDR3 protein sequences are deduplicated, and each keeps its most common genes and DNA. The V and J calls shown here were made by TCRdb, not taken from the authors' results. The sample data list roughly 230,000 distinct CDR3 sequences, and about 10% of these were observed just once. 2.5% to 3% of the sample comes from the top ten.

The paper's findings and limits, for the study overall: A TCR beta motif made up of about eight highly homologous amino acid variants appeared to be characteristic of blood from ankylosing spondylitis patients. Some TCR beta motif variants had previously been reported in synovial fluid and blood of reactive arthritis patients, which suggested common disease-initiation mechanisms. The disease-linked clones had a CD8+ phenotype and were found at relatively low frequencies in peripheral blood. According to the report, matched synovial fluid samples from ankylosing spondylitis patients were significantly enriched for the disease-linked clones.

Here the chain combines TRBV20-1 and TRBJ2-1; perhaps TRBD2 is the D gene, with 7 bases matching. Sample: blood, either unsorted or a sorted T cell fraction (not recorded which). This TCR came from a male donor with ankylosing spondylitis or in good health (not recorded which). The nucleotide sequence reads as follows: TGCAGTGCTGGGAGGGGCGGGGGCCCGCAGTTCTTC. Translated, this gives CSAGRGGGPQFF.